Presented here are 25 T cell receptor beta chains from one specimen sequenced in a study of cytomegalovirus exposure and HLA in healthy donors. With 60 Vbeta and 13 Jbeta primers, the PCR was carried out. Here immunoSEQ multiplex PCR was the method, and the copy in TCRdb shows in-frame clones only, minus some. The sample contains over 130,000 clones, roughly four fifths of which appear only once. The sample comprised PBMCs. Receptor source: a man aged 25 to 45 in good health and CMV-seropositive.

This chain links TRBV28 with TRBJ2-2, with D possibly being TRBD1 (7 bases). The CDR3 runs to 17 residues. The V and J ends lost 2 bases and 4 bases respectively, with 17 bases between them. Looked up from germline, CDR1 is MDHEN and CDR2 is SYDVKM. Written as DNA, the CDR3 is TGTGCCAGCAGTTTAGGAGGGGGCTCGCCAAGCACCGGGGAGCTGTTTTTT. Amino acids: CASSLGGGSPSTGELFF.

The V and J genes are TRBV28 and TRBJ2-3, with D possibly being TRBD2 (6 bases). CDR1 is MDHEN, CDR2 SYDVKM, per germline. This CDR3 contains 14 residues. V was pared by 3 bases and J by 1 base, with 8 bases between. The CDR3 loop reads CASSLGLRTDTQYF. In DNA form, the CDR3 reads TGTGCCAGCAGTTTGGGACTTCGCACAGATACGCAGTATTTT.

The V call is TRBV28, the J call TRBJ1-1; D possibly corresponds to TRBD1 (6 bases). V was cut by 5 bases and J by 1 base, with 17 bases left in between. The CDR3 totals 16 residues. Germline CDR1 is MDHEN and CDR2 is SYDVKM. The CDR3 here is CASSPPVGGGNTEAFF. In DNA form, the CDR3 reads TGTGCCAGCAGTCCACCCGTAGGGGGGGGGAACACTGAAGCTTTCTTT.

This clone was detected a few times. The chain uses TRBV7-6 and TRBJ2-1; TRBD2 matches at 9 bases. This CDR3 region has 16 residues. From germline, CDR1 is SGHVS and CDR2 FNYEAQ. V lost 2 bases and J lost 2; bases outside the gene matches: 4. The CDR3 reads CASSLSPSGTYNEQFF. The CDR3 DNA follows: TGTGCCAGCAGCTTAAGTCCTAGCGGGACCTACAATGAGCAGTTCTTC.

The DNA for the CDR3 is TGTGCCAGTAGTATAACTGCGGGGGGTACTTACGAGCAGTACTTC. Amino acid sequence: CASSITAGGTYEQYF. The chain employs TRBV19 and TRBJ2-7; 8 positions match TRBD2. Germline assignment: CDR1 LNHDA and CDR2 SQIVND (reference sequence). Trimming took 2 bases from V and 4 from J; bases not matched to a gene: 7. This CDR3 is 15 amino acids long.

This chain links TRBV6-5 with TRBJ2-3; 9 bases agree with TRBD2. This CDR3 spans 14 amino acids. Germline CDR1 is MNHEY and CDR2 is SVGAGI. The V segment lost 6 bases and the J segment 5 bases; nucleotides outside the gene matches: 6. The CDR3 DNA is TGTGCCAGCAGGTTAGCGGGAGAGGTAGATACGCAGTATTTT. This sequence encodes CASRLAGEVDTQYF.

A remark on this clone: The junction departs from the called germline gene at one end, perhaps through a read error. This chain links TRBV6-1 with TRBJ2-4; 8 nucleotides align to TRBD1. The CDR3 is 15 amino acids. CDR1 and CDR2 from the germline V gene are MNHNS and SASEGT. CDR3 region: CASGDRGMAKNIQYF. The CDR3 DNA sequence: TGTGCCAGCGGTGACAGGGGTATGGCCAAAAACATTCAGTACTTC.

The chain carries TRBV5-6 and TRBJ1-6; 8 bases are a match to TRBD1. Germline CDR1 SGHDT, CDR2 YYEEEE. The CDR3 runs to 16 residues. Unmatched junction bases numbered 9, after V lost 4 bases and J lost 6 bases. CDR3 sequence reads: CASSGGRTGLNSPLHF. CDR3 in DNA: TGTGCCAGCAGCGGCGGGCGGACAGGGCTTAATTCACCCCTCCACTTT.

This clone was counted between two and nine times. The chain carries TRBV5-1 and TRBJ2-7, with a tentative D call TRBD2 (5 bases). Looked up from germline, CDR1 is SGHRS and CDR2 is YFSETQ. The CDR3 has 14 residues. Trimming removed 0 bases at V and 3 bases at J, with 10 bases between. This chain's CDR3 is CASSLASLGYEQYF. CDR3 DNA: TGCGCCAGCAGCTTGGCCTCACTAGGCTACGAGCAGTACTTC.

The genes are TRBV30 and TRBJ2-3; 9 bases are shared with TRBD2. V dropped 4 bases and J dropped 5; count of bases not matched to a gene: 7. Germline V gene sequence: CDR1 GTSNPN, CDR2 SVGIG (reference sequence). The CDR3 is 14 amino acids. The CDR3 loop reads CAWMAGGPRDTQYF. DNA of the CDR3: TGTGCCTGGATGGCGGGGGGGCCGAGAGATACGCAGTATTTT. Full variable domain (outside the CDR3, taken from reference TRBV30 and TRBJ2-3): SQTIHQWPATLVQPVGSPLSLECTVEGTSNPNLYWYRQAAGRGLQLLFYSVGIGQISSEVPQNLSASRPQDRQFILSSKKLLLSDSGFYLCAWMAGGPRDTQYFGPGTRLTVL.

The CDR3 here is CASSVGGEEYEQYF. CDR3 DNA sequence: TGTGCCAGCAGCGTAGGAGGGGAGGAATACGAGCAGTACTTC. The V call is TRBV9, the J call TRBJ2-7, with TRBD2 as a possible D gene (6 bases). Germline CDR1 and CDR2: SGDLS and YYNGEE. With 0 bases removed from V and 4 bases from J, the gap between germline ends came to 11 bases. This CDR3 has 14 residues.

The gene calls are TRBV6-1 and TRBJ1-2, with D unclear. CDR3 length: 14 residues. Trimming removed 2 bases at V and 4 bases at J, with 11 bases between. Germline CDR1 MNHNS, CDR2 SASEGT. CDR3: CASSERGMGYGYTF. CDR3 nucleotide sequence: TGTGCCAGCAGTGAACGGGGAATGGGCTATGGCTACACCTTC.

The chain links TRBV13 to TRBJ2-4; possible D gene TRBD2, 7 bases. The CDR3 covers 13 residues. Between the trimmed V and J ends, which lost 5 bases and 5 bases, there was a span of 10 bases. CDR1 is PRHDT, CDR2 FYEKMQ, per germline (reference sequence). This CDR3 reads CASSAGAQNIQYF. The CDR3 DNA sequence: TGTGCCAGCAGCGCGGGGGCCCAAAACATTCAGTACTTC.

In its sample, this clone was seen once. This chain connects TRBV5-1 to TRBJ2-7; D may be TRBD1 (5 bases). The CDR3 consists of 14 residues. Trimming removed 0 bases at V and 4 bases at J, with 11 bases between. Germline CDR1 and CDR2: SGHRS and YFSETQ. Here the CDR3 DNA reads TGCGCCAGCAGCTTGGAGGACAACCCATACGAGCAGTACTTC. It specifies CASSLEDNPYEQYF.

To note about this clone: Other DNA sequences of this sample code for an identical CDR3. This rearrangement joins TRBV28 to TRBJ1-4, with a possible D match to TRBD1 (5 bases). The CDR3 has 14 residues. Germline lookup yields CDR1 MDHEN and CDR2 SYDVKM. The germline V and J ends were trimmed by 6 bases and 3 bases, with 11 bases remaining between them. In nucleotides, the CDR3 is TGTGCCAGCAGCGGGACTTTGGCTAATGAAAAACTGTTTTTT. It translates to CASSGTLANEKLFF.

Only a few counts were recorded for this clone. V and J are TRBV19 and TRBJ1-1; D not resolved. Germline V CDR1 and CDR2: LNHDA, SQIVND (reference sequence). The ends were cut back, 7 bases at V and 4 bases at J, with 16 bases in the middle. The CDR3 is 14 residues long. The CDR3 DNA reads TGTGCCAGTACCTGGGGTTTGGAGGGCACTGAAGCTTTCTTT. Amino acids: CASTWGLEGTEAFF.

This clone was picked up one time. The chain recombines TRBV2 with TRBJ2-7; 7 bases map to TRBD1. CDR3 length: 14 residues. From germline, CDR1 is SNHLY and CDR2 FYNNEI. V lost 7 bases to trimming and J lost 1 base; unmatched junction nucleotides: 7. The CDR3 is CASKETGLSYEQYF. The CDR3 coding sequence is TGTGCCAGCAAGGAGACAGGGCTTTCCTACGAGCAGTACTTC. Supplemented by reference TRBV2 and TRBJ2-7, the full variable domain reads EPEVTQTPSHQVTQMGQEVILRCVPISNHLYFYWYRQILGQKVEFLVSFYNNEISEKSEIFDDQFSVERPDGSNFTLKIRSTKLEDSAMYFCASKETGLSYEQYFGPGTRLTVT.

The rearrangement links TRBV2 to TRBJ1-4; the D gene is possibly TRBD1 (5 bases). V lost 7 bases and J 7 bases, leaving 16 bases between the germline ends. CDR1 is SNHLY and CDR2 is FYNNEI in the germline V gene. The CDR3 length is 14 residues. The DNA of the CDR3 is TGTGCCAGCACAAGGGGCAGGGATGGTGAAAAACTGTTTTTT. This translates into CASTRGRDGEKLFF.

V gene TRBV5-4 combines with J gene TRBJ2-5; 10 bases are a match to TRBD1. CDR3 length equals 16 residues. CDR1 SGHNT and CDR2 YYREEE come from the germline V gene (reference sequence). V lost 4 bases and J lost 0; bases outside the gene matches: 6. Here the CDR3 reads CASSPRTGGYQETQYF. DNA for the CDR3: TGTGCCAGCAGCCCAAGGACAGGGGGATACCAAGAGACCCAGTACTTC.

This clone has only a few counts. The chain employs TRBV30 and TRBJ1-3, with no clear D. V gave up 0 bases and J gave up 3 bases, with 6 bases separating them. Germline V gives CDR1 GTSNPN, CDR2 SVGIG (reference sequence). The CDR3 consists of 13 residues. In DNA, the CDR3 is TGTGCCTGGAGTGTACGAGTTGGAAACACCATATATTTT. Protein sequence: CAWSVRVGNTIYF.

CDR3: CASSPGTGLVNTEAFF. Here the CDR3 DNA reads TGTGCCAGCAGTCCCGGGACAGGGCTTGTGAACACTGAAGCTTTCTTT. The J gene is TRBJ1-1, the V gene TRBV28, with 9 bases that match TRBD1. With 5 bases clipped from V and 0 bases from J, the junction kept 7 bases outside the gene matches. The length of the CDR3 is 16 residues. The germline CDR1 and CDR2 sequences are MDHEN and SYDVKM.

The chain carries TRBV4-2 and TRBJ2-3, with 9 positions matching TRBD1. The CDR3 runs 16 residues. In germline, CDR1 is LGHNA, CDR2 YNFKEQ. With 4 bases clipped from V and 2 bases from J, the junction kept 7 bases outside the gene matches. CDR3 amino acids: CASSRRTGDYTDTQYF. The DNA for the CDR3 is TGTGCCAGCAGCCGCCGGACAGGGGACTACACAGATACGCAGTATTTT.

This chain links TRBV6-1 with TRBJ1-5, with 9 bases identical to TRBD1. Germline CDR1 reads MNHNS; CDR2 reads SASEGT. This CDR3 region has 17 residues. The V and J ends lost 0 bases and 7 bases, in that order; junction bases with no gene match: 10. The CDR3 spells CASSEAGTGRIGQPQHF. The DNA of the CDR3 is TGTGCCAGCAGTGAAGCGGGGACAGGGAGAATCGGACAGCCCCAGCATTTT.

This chain links TRBV4-2 with TRBJ2-3; D is ambiguous. Germline V gene data show CDR1 as LGHNA and CDR2 as YNFKEQ. V was shortened by 5 bases and J by 5 bases, with 5 bases between the two germline ends. CDR3 length equals 11 residues. The DNA of the CDR3 is TGTGCCAGCAGCGAGAGAGATACGCAGTATTTT. This sequence encodes CASSERDTQYF.

As to this clone: The CDR3 ends on some other residue instead of the conserved phenylalanine or tryptophan, so this is likely a read error. The chain couples TRBV2 to TRBJ1-1; D is perhaps TRBD1 (5 bases). V was trimmed by 7 bases and J by 5 bases, leaving 14 bases between them. The CDR3 length is 13 residues. Per germline, CDR1 SNHLY and CDR2 FYNNEI. CDR3 coding DNA: TGTGCCAGCATCAGGAGCGGGGGTACTGAAGCTTTCTCT. Protein sequence: CASIRSGGTEAFS.